A selection of T cell receptor beta chains follows, all from one sample in a study of blood T cell repertoires in COVID-19. The assay was immunoSEQ multiplex PCR, and TCRdb's table has in-frame clones only and misses some. The sample carries around 190,000 clones, around 86% recorded once. Sequenced: PBMCs or T cells enriched from blood (not recorded which). These receptors originate from a woman aged 40-49 years in a cohort exposed to, infected with or recovered from COVID-19 (not recorded which). CDR3s include the opening cysteine and the closing phenylalanine or tryptophan. D genes are given only for firm matches. The size of a clone is reported for some rows only, either as once, few or many, or as a class for expanded clones.

clone size | J gene | CDR3 length | V gene | D gene | CDR3 DNA | CDR3 protein
- | TRBJ2-7 | 17 | TRBV3-1/TRBV3-2 | TRBD2 | TGTGCCAGCAGCCAAGATGGTGGAGCGGGGAATACCTACGAGCAGTACTTC | CASSQDGGAGNTYEQYF
- | TRBJ1-1 | 13 | TRBV3-1/TRBV3-2 | TRBD1 | TGTGCCAGCAGCCTTGGACAGGGGACTGAAGCTTTCTTT | CASSLGQGTEAFF
- | TRBJ2-7 | 16 | TRBV7-8 | - | TGTGCCAGCAGCTTAAGGTCGGCAGGTTCCTCCTACGAGCAGTACTTC | CASSLRSAGSSYEQYF
- | TRBJ1-1 | 16 | TRBV9 | TRBD1 | TGTGCCAGCAGCGGCCGACAGGGCCCGGCGAACACTGAAGCTTTCTTT | CASSGRQGPANTEAFF
- | TRBJ2-7 | 18 | TRBV6-2/TRBV6-3 | TRBD2 | TGTGCCAGCAGTTACTCGGGATCCGGGCTAGCGGGAGTCTACGAGCAGTACTTC | CASSYSGSGLAGVYEQYF
- | TRBJ2-2 | 13 | TRBV6-6 | - | TGTGCCAGCAGTCCCCGGGAAGGCGGGGAGCTGTTTTTT | CASSPREGGELFF
- | TRBJ2-2 | 17 | TRBV12-2 | - | TGTGCAAGTCGCTTGGGGCCGGGACAACCGAACACCGGGGAGCTGTTTTTT | CASRLGPGQPNTGELFF
- | TRBJ1-6 | 14 | TRBV6-5 | TRBD1 | TGTGCCAGCAGCTCTGGACAGGAAAATTCACCCCTCCACTTT | CASSSGQENSPLHF
- | TRBJ1-2 | 13 | TRBV19 | - | TGTGCCAGTAGTATAGGCAGGGCAAGATACTACACCTTC | CASSIGRARYYTF
- | TRBJ2-7 | 15 | TRBV9 | TRBD1 | TGTGCCAGCAGCGTAGCTACACAGGGGGCCTACGAGCAGTACTTC | CASSVATQGAYEQYF
few | TRBJ1-6 | 16 | TRBV27 | TRBD1 | TGTGCCAGCAGCGCGGACAGGGGCCATTATAATTCACCCCTCCACTTT | CASSADRGHYNSPLHF
- | TRBJ1-5 | 15 | TRBV10-1 | - | TGCGCCAGCAGCCCCGACATCGGTCGAAATCAGCCCCAGCATTTT | CASSPDIGRNQPQHF
- | TRBJ1-2 | 18 | TRBV7-6 | - | TGTGCCAGCAGCCACGCGGCGAGCAGCGAACGTTCTAACTATGGCTACACCTTC | CASSHAASSERSNYGYTF
few | TRBJ2-5 | 15 | TRBV4-2 | TRBD2 | TGTGCCAGCAGCCAATCCAGCGGGGGGATAGAGACCCAGTACTTC | CASSQSSGGIETQYF
- | TRBJ1-3 | 15 | TRBV27 | TRBD1 | TGTGCCAGCAGTTTGACAGGGAACTCTGGAAACACCATATATTTT | CASSLTGNSGNTIYF
- | TRBJ1-1 | 14 | TRBV5-1 | - | TGCGCCAGCAGCTTAGACGGGACACTCACAGAAGCTTTCTTT | CASSLDGTLTEAFF
few | TRBJ2-2 | 12 | TRBV3-1/TRBV3-2 | - | TGTGCCAGCAGCCAGAGAACCGGGGAGCTGTTTTTT | CASSQRTGELFF
- | TRBJ2-2 | 17 | TRBV18 | TRBD2 | TGTGCCAGCTCACCACGGCTAGCGGGAGATTTGTCCGGGGAGCTGTTTTTT | CASSPRLAGDLSGELFF
- | TRBJ1-1 | 14 | TRBV5-5 | - | TGTGCCAGCAGCTTGGGAGTAGAAAACACTGAAGCTTTCTTT | CASSLGVENTEAFF
- | TRBJ1-3 | 13 | TRBV5-1 | - | TGCGCCAGCACAGGGGCGCTGGGAAACACCATATATTTT | CASTGALGNTIYF
- | TRBJ2-1 | 14 | TRBV4-1 | - | TGCGCCAGCAGCCCCCGGGGGACCTACAATGAGCAGTTCTTC | CASSPRGTYNEQFF
- | TRBJ2-5 | 16 | TRBV7-9 | - | TGTGCCAGCAGCCAATACCGGGACAACCACCAAGAGACCCAGTACTTC | CASSQYRDNHQETQYF
- | TRBJ1-1 | 15 | TRBV2 | - | TGTGCCAGCAGTCTCATTGGCACACTGAACACTGAAGCTTTCTTT | CASSLIGTLNTEAFF
- | TRBJ1-5 | 16 | TRBV7-8 | TRBD1 | TGTGCCAGCAGCTTGGGGGGACAGGGGGGACGTCAGCCCCAGCATTTT | CASSLGGQGGRQPQHF
few | TRBJ1-1 | 16 | TRBV10-1 | - | TGCGCCAGCAGTTCTCTGACAGTTGCGTTGAACACTGAAGCTTTCTTT | CASSSLTVALNTEAFF
- | TRBJ1-1 | 12 | TRBV5-1 | - | TGCGCCAGCAGCCCGGCCGGGTCCGGAGCTTTCTTT | CASSPAGSGAFF
- | TRBJ2-5 | 14 | TRBV4-1 | - | TGCGCCAGCAGCCAAGCCGCGGGGACGGAGACCCAGTACTTC | CASSQAAGTETQYF
- | TRBJ1-2 | 13 | TRBV6-6 | TRBD1 | TGTGCCAGCAGGCCACAGGGGAGGAGTGGCTACACCTTC | CASRPQGRSGYTF
once | TRBJ1-1 | 13 | TRBV7-9 | TRBD1 | TGTGCCAGCAGCTTGGACAGGGGCACTGAAGCTTTCTTT | CASSLDRGTEAFF
- | TRBJ2-5 | 16 | TRBV10-1 | - | TGCGCCAGCAGTGAGGGTACGGGAATTAACCAAGAGACCCAGTACTTC | CASSEGTGINQETQYF
few | TRBJ1-1 | 15 | TRBV27 | TRBD1 | TGTGCCAGCAGTTTAACAGGGGGACTGAACACTGAAGCTTTCTTT | CASSLTGGLNTEAFF
- | TRBJ1-2 | 13 | TRBV27 | - | TGTGCCAGCAGTCCGGGGGGAAACTATGGCTACACCTTC | CASSPGGNYGYTF
- | TRBJ2-2 | 17 | TRBV3-1/TRBV3-2 | TRBD2 | TGTGCCAGCAGCCAAGAGGTGGGCGGCGGGGGCACCGGGGAGCTGTTTTTT | CASSQEVGGGGTGELFF
- | TRBJ1-1 | 18 | TRBV25-1 | TRBD1 | TGTGCCAGCAGTGAATTCGGAAGGCAGGGGGCGCAGAACACTGAAGCTTTCTTT | CASSEFGRQGAQNTEAFF
- | TRBJ2-3 | 14 | TRBV6-5 | TRBD1 | TGTGCCAGCAGTACGACAGGGAACACAGATACGCAGTATTTT | CASSTTGNTDTQYF
- | TRBJ2-7 | 13 | TRBV7-9 | - | TGTGCCAGCAGCAAACAAACCTCCTACGAGCAGTACTTC | CASSKQTSYEQYF
- | TRBJ2-2 | 17 | TRBV11-2 | TRBD1 | TGTGCCAGCAGCCCCCCCTTGACAGGGTTGAACACCGGGGAGCTGTTTTTT | CASSPPLTGLNTGELFF
- | TRBJ2-2 | 13 | TRBV20-1 | - | TGCAGTGCTAGTTATGTCAACACCGGGGAGCTGTTTTTT | CSASYVNTGELFF
- | TRBJ2-7 | 15 | TRBV5-1 | TRBD2 | TGCGCCAGCAGCTTTCTAGCGGGAGGTACCTACGAGCAGTACTTC | CASSFLAGGTYEQYF
- | TRBJ1-2 | 13 | TRBV11-2 | - | TGTGCCAGCAGCTTATCCATTAACTATGGCTACACCTTC | CASSLSINYGYTF
- | TRBJ2-3 | 16 | TRBV9 | TRBD2 | TGTGCCAGCAGCGAGACTAGCGGGAGGGCGGGAGATACGCAGTATTTT | CASSETSGRAGDTQYF
once | TRBJ1-5 | 13 | TRBV7-9 | - | TGTGCCAGCAGGGGACTTAGCAATCAGCCCCAGCATTTT | CASRGLSNQPQHF
- | TRBJ1-2 | 12 | TRBV30 | - | TGTGCCTGGAGTAGGCAGGGCCGGGGCTACACCTTC | CAWSRQGRGYTF
- | TRBJ1-1 | 13 | TRBV27 | - | TGTGCCAGCAGTTTATCAAGGGGGACTGAAGCTTTCTTT | CASSLSRGTEAFF
- | TRBJ2-3 | 16 | TRBV13 | - | TGTGCCAGCAGCCCAGACACTCGTGCTAGCACAGATACGCAGTATTTT | CASSPDTRASTDTQYF
- | TRBJ1-2 | 14 | TRBV7-2 | - | TGTGCCAGCAGCCCGCGGGGGGAGTTCTATGGCTACACCTTC | CASSPRGEFYGYTF
- | TRBJ2-1 | 15 | TRBV7-2 | - | TGTGCCAGCAGCCATAGATTCTCCCGAGACAATGAGCAGTTCTTC | CASSHRFSRDNEQFF